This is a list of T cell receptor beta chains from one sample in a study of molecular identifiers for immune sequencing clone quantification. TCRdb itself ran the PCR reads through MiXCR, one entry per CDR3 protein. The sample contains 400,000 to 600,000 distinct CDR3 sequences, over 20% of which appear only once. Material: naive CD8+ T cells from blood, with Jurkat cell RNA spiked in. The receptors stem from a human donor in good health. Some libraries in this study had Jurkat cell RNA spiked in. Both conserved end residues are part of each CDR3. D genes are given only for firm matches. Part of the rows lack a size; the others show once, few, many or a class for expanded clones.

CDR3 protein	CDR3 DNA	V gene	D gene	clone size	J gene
CASSPASNGKLFF	TGTGCCAGCAGCCCGGCCTCTAATGGAAAACTGTTTTTT	TRBV5-4	.	few	TRBJ1-4
CASSIGTRGEVLPQHF	TGTGCCAGTAGTATTGGGACAAGGGGTGAAGTTTTGCCCCAGCATTTT	TRBV19	.	many	TRBJ1-5
CSVVGEGAEQYF	TGCAGCGTTGTGGGGGAGGGCGCCGAGCAGTACTTC	TRBV29-1	TRBD2	many	TRBJ2-7
CASNSPLNEKLFF	TGTGCCAGCAATTCCCCGCTTAATGAAAAACTGTTTTTT	TRBV12-3/TRBV12-4	.	few	TRBJ1-4
CASSQGHDPYGYTF	TGTGCCAGCAGCCAGGGACACGACCCCTATGGCTACACCTTC	TRBV14	.	.	TRBJ1-2
CSAEGGASGISEQYF	TGCAGTGCTGAGGGGGGGGCTAGCGGGATCAGCGAGCAGTACTTC	TRBV20-1	TRBD2	.	TRBJ2-7
CASSRTPGQNYNSPLHF	TGCGCCAGCAGCCGGACTCCGGGACAGAACTATAATTCACCCCTCCACTTT	TRBV4-1	TRBD1	.	TRBJ1-6
CSALTVLSYNSPLHF	TGCAGTGCTCTAACGGTTCTATCCTATAATTCACCCCTCCACTTT	TRBV20-1	.	many	TRBJ1-6
CASSWGGGGDDEQFF	TGTGCCAGCAGCTGGGGCGGAGGCGGAGACGATGAGCAGTTCTTC	TRBV11-2	.	few	TRBJ2-1
CASSFGTGGYEQYF	TGTGCCAGCAGTTTTGGGACAGGGGGTTACGAGCAGTACTTC	TRBV27	TRBD1	many	TRBJ2-7
CASSYSMAGTSTDTQYF	TGTGCCAGCAGTTACTCGATGGCCGGGACTAGCACAGATACGCAGTATTTT	TRBV6-2/TRBV6-3	.	.	TRBJ2-3
CASGFGVWGRQETQYF	TGTGCTAGTGGTTTCGGTGTATGGGGCAGACAAGAGACCCAGTACTTC	TRBV12-5	.	few	TRBJ2-5
CASSQETESGTPDTQYF	TGTGCCAGCAGCCAAGAGACGGAGAGCGGGACGCCAGATACGCAGTATTTT	TRBV4-2	TRBD2	many	TRBJ2-3
CASSFLAEETQYF	TGTGCCAGCAGCTTCTTAGCGGAAGAGACCCAGTACTTC	TRBV7-9	.	few	TRBJ2-5
CASSSTVALKNTEAFF	TGTGCCAGCAGCTCTACTGTCGCCTTGAAGAACACTGAAGCTTTCTTT	TRBV7-9	.	.	TRBJ1-1
CASSLLRTGLSEAFF	TGTGCCAGTAGTCTGCTCAGGACAGGGTTGAGTGAAGCTTTCTTT	TRBV19	TRBD1	.	TRBJ1-1
CAWSPTAGTGTEAFF	TGTGCCTGGAGTCCAACCGCCGGGACAGGGACTGAAGCTTTCTTT	TRBV30	TRBD1	many	TRBJ1-1